The rows below give T cell receptor beta chains drawn from one sample of a study of blood T cell repertoires in COVID-19. Produced via immunoSEQ multiplex PCR; TCRdb's table is partial and in-frame only. The sample consists of some 230,000 clones, about 80% of them appearing once. The sequencing sample was made of PBMCs or T cells enriched from blood (not recorded which). The origin of the receptors is a woman in her thirties or forties with acute COVID-19. Both conserved end residues are part of each CDR3. The order of the fields is D gene, V gene, clone size, J gene, CDR3 DNA, CDR3 protein. D genes are given only for firm matches. Only some rows state a clone size, as once, few, many or a class for expanded clones.

D gene: .
V gene: TRBV3-1/TRBV3-2
clone size: .
J gene: TRBJ2-2
CDR3 DNA: TGTGCCAGCAGCAGACTAGTTAGCACCGGGGAGCTGTTTTTT
CDR3 protein: CASSRLVSTGELFF

D gene: TRBD1
V gene: TRBV18
clone size: few
J gene: TRBJ1-2
CDR3 DNA: TGTGCCAGCTCGAACGACAGGGGAAGCTCTGGCTACACCTTC
CDR3 protein: CASSNDRGSSGYTF

D gene: .
V gene: TRBV6-5
clone size: .
J gene: TRBJ2-7
CDR3 DNA: TGTGCCAGCAGTTACGAGAGAGGGAGCGAGCAGTACTTC
CDR3 protein: CASSYERGSEQYF

D gene: .
V gene: TRBV7-2
clone size: .
J gene: TRBJ2-6
CDR3 DNA: TGTGCCAGCAGCTTACCCCGGGGGGCCAACGTCCTGACTTTC
CDR3 protein: CASSLPRGANVLTF

D gene: TRBD2
V gene: TRBV10-1
clone size: .
J gene: TRBJ2-3
CDR3 DNA: TGCGCCAGCAGTGAGACTAGCGGGGCCGGGGCAGATACGCAGTATTTT
CDR3 protein: CASSETSGAGADTQYF

D gene: TRBD1
V gene: TRBV5-1
clone size: once
J gene: TRBJ1-4
CDR3 DNA: TGCGCCAGAATGGACAGGGCGACTAATGAAAAACTGTTTTTT
CDR3 protein: CARMDRATNEKLFF

D gene: .
V gene: TRBV7-8
clone size: .
J gene: TRBJ2-3
CDR3 DNA: TGTGCCAGCAGCCAAGACTGGGGCGGCACAGATACGCAGTATTTT
CDR3 protein: CASSQDWGGTDTQYF

D gene: TRBD1
V gene: TRBV30
clone size: .
J gene: TRBJ2-2
CDR3 DNA: TGTGGGTGGGCAGGGGGTAATAAGAACACCGGGGAGCTGTTTTTT
CDR3 protein: CGWAGGNKNTGELFF

D gene: .
V gene: TRBV11-2
clone size: once
J gene: TRBJ2-2
CDR3 DNA: TGTGCCAGCAGCTTAGAAGCGGTAATGAACACCGGGGAGCTGTTTTTT
CDR3 protein: CASSLEAVMNTGELFF

D gene: .
V gene: TRBV4-1
clone size: .
J gene: TRBJ1-6
CDR3 DNA: TGCGCCAGCAGCCAAGACTGGCAGTATAATTCACCCCTCCACTTT
CDR3 protein: CASSQDWQYNSPLHF

D gene: .
V gene: TRBV11-3
clone size: once
J gene: TRBJ2-2
CDR3 DNA: TGTGCCAGCAGCCCGTTCGCGAACACCGGGGAGCTGTTTTTT
CDR3 protein: CASSPFANTGELFF

D gene: .
V gene: TRBV6-1
clone size: .
J gene: TRBJ1-1
CDR3 DNA: TGTGCCAGCAGTGAGGGGACATTCAACACTGAAGCTTTCTTT
CDR3 protein: CASSEGTFNTEAFF

D gene: .
V gene: TRBV5-5
clone size: .
J gene: TRBJ2-3
CDR3 DNA: TGTGCCAGCAGCCTGGGGAGTCGAGTTGGCACAGATACGCAGTATTTT
CDR3 protein: CASSLGSRVGTDTQYF

D gene: .
V gene: TRBV7-8
clone size: .
J gene: TRBJ2-2
CDR3 DNA: TGTGCCAGCAGCCTCGGGACTCGGAACACCGGGGAGCTGTTTTTT
CDR3 protein: CASSLGTRNTGELFF

D gene: .
V gene: TRBV21-1
clone size: .
J gene: TRBJ2-6
CDR3 DNA: TGTGCCAGCAGCAAAAAAAGCCCCCTTAGCGGGGCCAACGTCCTGACTTTC
CDR3 protein: CASSKKSPLSGANVLTF

D gene: TRBD2
V gene: TRBV28
clone size: .
J gene: TRBJ2-1
CDR3 DNA: TGTGCCAGCAGGATCGGGGGGGTATACAATGAGCAGTTCTTC
CDR3 protein: CASRIGGVYNEQFF

D gene: TRBD2
V gene: TRBV19
clone size: .
J gene: TRBJ2-1
CDR3 DNA: TGTGCCAGTAATCAACTAGCGTCCCATGAGCAGTTCTTC
CDR3 protein: CASNQLASHEQFF

D gene: .
V gene: TRBV7-3
clone size: .
J gene: TRBJ2-7
CDR3 DNA: TGTGCCAGCAGCTTAACGCCGGAGACAGGACAGTACTTC
CDR3 protein: CASSLTPETGQYF

D gene: TRBD2
V gene: TRBV4-2
clone size: .
J gene: TRBJ2-3
CDR3 DNA: TGTGCCAGCAGCCAAGCCCTAGCGGGGGGGGCTTATACGCAGTATTTT
CDR3 protein: CASSQALAGGAYTQYF

D gene: TRBD1
V gene: TRBV11-2
clone size: .
J gene: TRBJ2-3
CDR3 DNA: TGTGCCAGCAGCTTCGGACAGGGGTTCTACGATACGCAGTATTTT
CDR3 protein: CASSFGQGFYDTQYF

D gene: TRBD2
V gene: TRBV5-1
clone size: .
J gene: TRBJ2-1
CDR3 DNA: TGCGCCAGCAGCTTGGCTAGCGGGAGGGCTTTCGACAATGAGCAGTTCTTC
CDR3 protein: CASSLASGRAFDNEQFF

D gene: TRBD2
V gene: TRBV19
clone size: .
J gene: TRBJ2-7
CDR3 DNA: TGTGCCAGTAGTATGAGTAGCGGGAGCCCCTACGAGCAGTACTTC
CDR3 protein: CASSMSSGSPYEQYF